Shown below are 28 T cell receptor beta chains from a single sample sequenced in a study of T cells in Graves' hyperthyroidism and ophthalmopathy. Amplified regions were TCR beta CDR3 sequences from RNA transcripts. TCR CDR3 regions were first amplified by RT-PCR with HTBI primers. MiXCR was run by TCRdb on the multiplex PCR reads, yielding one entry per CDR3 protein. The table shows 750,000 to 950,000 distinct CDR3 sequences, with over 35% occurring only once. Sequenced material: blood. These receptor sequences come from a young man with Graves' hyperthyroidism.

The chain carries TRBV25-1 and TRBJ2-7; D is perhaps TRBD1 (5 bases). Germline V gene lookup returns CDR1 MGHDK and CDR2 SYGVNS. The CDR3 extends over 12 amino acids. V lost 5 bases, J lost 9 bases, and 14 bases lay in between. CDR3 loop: CASSSSGNAQYF. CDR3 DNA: TGTGCCAGCAGTTCCTCAGGGAACGCGCAGTACTTC.

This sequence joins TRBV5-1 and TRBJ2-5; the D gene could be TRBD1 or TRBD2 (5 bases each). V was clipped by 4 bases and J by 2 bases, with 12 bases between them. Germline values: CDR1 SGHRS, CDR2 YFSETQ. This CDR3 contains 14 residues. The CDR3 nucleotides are TGCGCCAGCAGCGGAGTTGGGGGACAAGAGACCCAGTACTTC. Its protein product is CASSGVGGQETQYF.

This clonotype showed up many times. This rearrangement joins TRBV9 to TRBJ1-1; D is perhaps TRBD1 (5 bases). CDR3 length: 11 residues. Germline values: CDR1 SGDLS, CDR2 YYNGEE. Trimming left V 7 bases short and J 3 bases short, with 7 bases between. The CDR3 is CASGGDTEAFF. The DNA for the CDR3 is TGTGCCAGCGGAGGGGACACTGAAGCTTTCTTT.

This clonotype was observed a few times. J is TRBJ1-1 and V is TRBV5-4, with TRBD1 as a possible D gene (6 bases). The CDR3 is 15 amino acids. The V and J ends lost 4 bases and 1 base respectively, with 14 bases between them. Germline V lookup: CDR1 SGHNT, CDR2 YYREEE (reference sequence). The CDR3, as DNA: TGTGCCAGCAGCAACCCGACAGGACCGAACACTGAAGCTTTCTTT. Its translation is CASSNPTGPNTEAFF.

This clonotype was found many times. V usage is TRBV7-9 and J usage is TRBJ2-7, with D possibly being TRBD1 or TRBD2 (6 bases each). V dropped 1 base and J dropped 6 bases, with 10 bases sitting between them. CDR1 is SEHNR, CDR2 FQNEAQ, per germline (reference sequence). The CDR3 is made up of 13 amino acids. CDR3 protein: CASSLGGAPEQYF. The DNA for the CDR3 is TGTGCCAGCAGCTTAGGGGGGGCGCCCGAGCAGTACTTC. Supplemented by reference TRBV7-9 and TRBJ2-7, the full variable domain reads DTGVSQNPRHKITKRGQNVTFRCDPISEHNRLYWYRQTLGQGPEFLTYFQNEAQLEKSRLLSDRFSAERPKGSFSTLEIQRTEQGDSAMYLCASSLGGAPEQYFGPGTRLTVT.

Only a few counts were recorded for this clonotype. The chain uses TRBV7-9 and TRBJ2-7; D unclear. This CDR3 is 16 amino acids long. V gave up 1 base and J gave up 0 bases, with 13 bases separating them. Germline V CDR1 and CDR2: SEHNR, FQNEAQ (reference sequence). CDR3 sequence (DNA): TGTGCCAGCAGCTTAGGTTACACCCAGAGCTCCTACGAGCAGTACTTC. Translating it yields CASSLGYTQSSYEQYF. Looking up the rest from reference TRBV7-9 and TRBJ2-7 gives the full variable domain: DTGVSQNPRHKITKRGQNVTFRCDPISEHNRLYWYRQTLGQGPEFLTYFQNEAQLEKSRLLSDRFSAERPKGSFSTLEIQRTEQGDSAMYLCASSLGYTQSSYEQYFGPGTRLTVT.

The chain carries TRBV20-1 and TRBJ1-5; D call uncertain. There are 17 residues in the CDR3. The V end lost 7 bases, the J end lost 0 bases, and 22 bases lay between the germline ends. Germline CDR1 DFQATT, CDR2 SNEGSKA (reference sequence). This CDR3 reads CSVVSPGTPYSNQPQHF. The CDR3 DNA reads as TGCAGTGTTGTATCTCCCGGAACACCCTATAGCAATCAGCCCCAGCATTTT.

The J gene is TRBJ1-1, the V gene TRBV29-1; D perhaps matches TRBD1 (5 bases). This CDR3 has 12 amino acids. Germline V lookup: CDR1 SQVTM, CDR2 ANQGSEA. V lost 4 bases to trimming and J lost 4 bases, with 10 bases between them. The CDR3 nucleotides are TGCAGCGTTGGGGACGGGGTCACTGAAGCTTTCTTT. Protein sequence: CSVGDGVTEAFF.

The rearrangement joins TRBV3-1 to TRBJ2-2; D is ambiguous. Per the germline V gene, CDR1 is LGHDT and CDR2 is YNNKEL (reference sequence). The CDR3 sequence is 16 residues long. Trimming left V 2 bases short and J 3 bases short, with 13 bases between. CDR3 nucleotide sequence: TGTGCCAGCAGCCAAACCTGGCTAGTAGACACCGGGGAGCTGTTTTTT. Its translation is CASSQTWLVDTGELFF.

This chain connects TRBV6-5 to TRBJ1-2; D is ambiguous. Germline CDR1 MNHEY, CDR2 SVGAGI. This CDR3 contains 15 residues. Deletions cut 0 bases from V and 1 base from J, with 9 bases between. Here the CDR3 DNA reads TGTGCCAGCAGTTACTCCCCAGGAGATAACTATGGCTACACCTTC. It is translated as CASSYSPGDNYGYTF.

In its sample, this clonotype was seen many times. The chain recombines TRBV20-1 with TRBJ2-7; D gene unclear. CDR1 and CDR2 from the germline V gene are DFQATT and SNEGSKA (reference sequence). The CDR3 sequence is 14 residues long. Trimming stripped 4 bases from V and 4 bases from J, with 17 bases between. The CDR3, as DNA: TGCAGTGCTAAAGCCCCCTTTTATGAGTACGAGCAGTACTTC. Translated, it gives CSAKAPFYEYEQYF.

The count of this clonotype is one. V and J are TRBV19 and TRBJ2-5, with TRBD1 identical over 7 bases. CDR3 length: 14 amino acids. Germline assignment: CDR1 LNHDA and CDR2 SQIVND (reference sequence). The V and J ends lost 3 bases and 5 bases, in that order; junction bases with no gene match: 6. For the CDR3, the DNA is TGTGCCAGTAGTATTAGAGGGGGCGCGGAGACCCAGTACTTC. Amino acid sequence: CASSIRGGAETQYF.

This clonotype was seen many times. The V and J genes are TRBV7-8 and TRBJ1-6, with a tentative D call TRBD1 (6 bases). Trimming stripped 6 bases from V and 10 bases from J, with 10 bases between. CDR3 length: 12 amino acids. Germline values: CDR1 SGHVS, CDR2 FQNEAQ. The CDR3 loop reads CASRTGGSPLHF. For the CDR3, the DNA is TGTGCCAGCAGGACAGGAGGCTCACCCCTCCACTTT.

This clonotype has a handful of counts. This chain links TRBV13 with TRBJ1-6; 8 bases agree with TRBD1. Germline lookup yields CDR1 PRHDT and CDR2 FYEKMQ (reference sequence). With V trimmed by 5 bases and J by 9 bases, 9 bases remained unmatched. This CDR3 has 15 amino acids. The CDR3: CASSPQTGVGSPLHF. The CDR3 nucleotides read TGTGCCAGCAGCCCCCAGACAGGGGTAGGTTCACCCCTCCACTTT.

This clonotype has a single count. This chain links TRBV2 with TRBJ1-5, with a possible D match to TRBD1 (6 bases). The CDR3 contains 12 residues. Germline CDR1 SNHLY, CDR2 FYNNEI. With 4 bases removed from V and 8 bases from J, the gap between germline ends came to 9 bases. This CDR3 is CASSGGLEPQHF. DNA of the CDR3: TGTGCCAGCAGTGGGGGGCTTGAGCCCCAGCATTTT.

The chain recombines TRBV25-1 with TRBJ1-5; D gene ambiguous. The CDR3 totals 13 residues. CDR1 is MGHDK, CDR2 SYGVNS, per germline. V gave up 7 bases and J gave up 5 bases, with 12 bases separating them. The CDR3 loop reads CASTRRSDQPQHF. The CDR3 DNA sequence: TGTGCCAGCACGCGACGGTCTGATCAGCCCCAGCATTTT. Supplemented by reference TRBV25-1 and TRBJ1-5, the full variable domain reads EADIYQTPRYLVIGTGKKITLECSQTMGHDKMYWYQQDPGMELHLIHYSYGVNSTEKGDLSSESTVSRIRTEHFPLTLESARPSHTSQYLCASTRRSDQPQHFGDGTRLSIL.

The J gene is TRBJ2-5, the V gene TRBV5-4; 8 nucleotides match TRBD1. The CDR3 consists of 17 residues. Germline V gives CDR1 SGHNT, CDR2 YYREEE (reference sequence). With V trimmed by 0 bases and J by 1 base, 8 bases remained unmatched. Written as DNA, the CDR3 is TGTGCCAGCAGCTTGGCCCGCGGACAGGGAGGCCAAGAGACCCAGTACTTC. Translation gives CASSLARGQGGQETQYF.

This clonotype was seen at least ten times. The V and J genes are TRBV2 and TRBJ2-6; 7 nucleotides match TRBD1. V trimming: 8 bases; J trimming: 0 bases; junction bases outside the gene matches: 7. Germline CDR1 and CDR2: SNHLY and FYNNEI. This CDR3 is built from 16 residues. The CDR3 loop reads CASGDSRISGANVLTF. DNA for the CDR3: TGTGCCAGCGGGGACAGTCGTATCTCTGGGGCCAACGTCCTGACTTTC.

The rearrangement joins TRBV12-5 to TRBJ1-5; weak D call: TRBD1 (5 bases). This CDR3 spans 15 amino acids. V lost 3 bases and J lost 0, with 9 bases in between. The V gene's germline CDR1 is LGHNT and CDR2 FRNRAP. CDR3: CASGFETVSNQPQHF. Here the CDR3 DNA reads TGTGCTAGTGGTTTCGAGACAGTTAGCAATCAGCCCCAGCATTTT.

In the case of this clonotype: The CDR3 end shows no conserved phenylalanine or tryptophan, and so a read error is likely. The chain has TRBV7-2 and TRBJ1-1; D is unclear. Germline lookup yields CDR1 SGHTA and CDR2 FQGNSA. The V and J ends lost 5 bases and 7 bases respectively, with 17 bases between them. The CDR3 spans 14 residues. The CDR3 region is CASSPLTLGGEAFL. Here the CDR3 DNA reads TGTGCCAGCAGCCCTTTGACACTCGGCGGTGAAGCTTTCCTT.

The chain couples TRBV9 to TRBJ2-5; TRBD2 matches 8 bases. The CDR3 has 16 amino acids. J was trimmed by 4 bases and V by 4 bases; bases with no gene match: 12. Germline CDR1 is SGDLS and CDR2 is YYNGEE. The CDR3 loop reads CASSSEREFGRETQYF. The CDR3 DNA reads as TGTGCCAGCAGCTCAGAGCGGGAGTTTGGTCGAGAGACCCAGTACTTC.

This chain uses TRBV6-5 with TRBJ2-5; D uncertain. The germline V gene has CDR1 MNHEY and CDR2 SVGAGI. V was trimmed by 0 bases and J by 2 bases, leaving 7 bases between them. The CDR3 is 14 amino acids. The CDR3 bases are TGTGCCAGCAGTTACTCGGTAGCACAAGAGACCCAGTACTTC. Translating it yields CASSYSVAQETQYF.

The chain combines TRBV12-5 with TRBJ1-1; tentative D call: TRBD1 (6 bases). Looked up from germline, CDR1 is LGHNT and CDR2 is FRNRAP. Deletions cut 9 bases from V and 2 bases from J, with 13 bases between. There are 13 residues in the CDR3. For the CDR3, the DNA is TGTGCTAGCGCCAGGGGTGGCAACACTGAAGCTTTCTTT. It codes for CASARGGNTEAFF.

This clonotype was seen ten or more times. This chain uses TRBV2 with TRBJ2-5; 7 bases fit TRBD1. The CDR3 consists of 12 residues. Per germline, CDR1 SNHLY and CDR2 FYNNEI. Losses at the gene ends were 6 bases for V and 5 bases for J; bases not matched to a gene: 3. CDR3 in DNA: TGTGCCAGCAGAGACAGGGCGGAGACCCAGTACTTC. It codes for CASRDRAETQYF.

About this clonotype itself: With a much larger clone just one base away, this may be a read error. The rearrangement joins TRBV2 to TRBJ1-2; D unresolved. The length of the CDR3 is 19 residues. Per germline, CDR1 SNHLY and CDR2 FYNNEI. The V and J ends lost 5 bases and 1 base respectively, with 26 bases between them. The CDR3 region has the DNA TGTGCCAGCAGTTCCCCCAAGGGATACGGTGATCGGCATAACTATGGCTACACCTTC. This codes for CASSSPKGYGDRHNYGYTF.

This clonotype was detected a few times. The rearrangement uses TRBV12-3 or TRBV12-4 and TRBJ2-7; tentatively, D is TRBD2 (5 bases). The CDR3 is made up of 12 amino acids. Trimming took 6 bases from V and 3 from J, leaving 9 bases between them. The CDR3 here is CASRGADYEQYF. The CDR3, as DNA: TGTGCCAGCAGGGGAGCGGACTACGAGCAGTACTTC.

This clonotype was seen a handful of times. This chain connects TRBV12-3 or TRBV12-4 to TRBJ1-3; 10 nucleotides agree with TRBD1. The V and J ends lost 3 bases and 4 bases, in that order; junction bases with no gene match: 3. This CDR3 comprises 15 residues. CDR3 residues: CASSFDRGPGNTIYF. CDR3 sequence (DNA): TGTGCCAGCAGTTTCGACAGGGGGCCAGGAAACACCATATATTTT.

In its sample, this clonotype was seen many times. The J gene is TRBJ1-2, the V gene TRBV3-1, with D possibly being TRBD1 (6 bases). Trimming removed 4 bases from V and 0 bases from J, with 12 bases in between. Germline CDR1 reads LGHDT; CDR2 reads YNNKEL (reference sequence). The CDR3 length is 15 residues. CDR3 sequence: CASSLGTNTNYGYTF. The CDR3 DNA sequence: TGTGCCAGCAGCCTAGGGACAAACACTAACTATGGCTACACCTTC.